This TCR beta chain comes out of a study of blood T cell repertoires in COVID-19. Per the authors' pipeline: Quantification of nucleated cells was approximated via reference gene primer amplification. The protocol was immunoSEQ multiplex PCR, while the TCRdb copy is restricted to in-frame clones and leaves out a portion. V and J calls and clone size are copied from that table; D and trimming were computed from the DNA. The top ten clones hold approximately 13% of a sample with about 240,000 clones, 75% to 90% of them seen once. CDR1 is SGHAT and CDR2 is FQNNGV in the germline V gene. V dropped 2 bases and J dropped 8; count of bases not matched to a gene: 7. The CDR3 totals 15 residues.

Sample: peripheral blood. V gene TRBV11-2 combines with J gene TRBJ2-1, with 9 bases that match TRBD2. The TCR was taken from a woman aged 60-70 years with active or convalescent COVID-19. The CDR3 sequence is CASSLRRGGLYEQFF. CDR3 nucleotides: TGTGCCAGCAGCTTAAGGCGGGGGGGCCTCTATGAGCAGTTCTTC.